This T cell receptor beta chain was captured by sequencing in a study of shared clonotypes between healthy human individuals. A remark on this clone: Its target is not known.

Overall study results and limits: All-four-donor shared clonotypes had higher generation probabilities than non-shared clonotypes did.

Sequencing used immunoSEQ multiplex PCR; TCRdb keeps in-frame clones, though not all of them. The sample lists roughly 1 million clones, roughly 70% occurring once. Trimming stripped 1 base from V and 4 bases from J, with 15 bases between. The germline V gene has CDR1 SGHRS and CDR2 YFSETQ. The length of the CDR3 is 16 residues. The rearrangement links TRBV5-1 to TRBJ2-1; D is possibly TRBD2 (6 bases). Sequenced material: memory CD4+ T cells sorted from blood. Specified subset: CD45RA-negative fraction. The clonotype was recovered from a man between 18 and 35 years old in good health. CDR3 sequence: CASSLSGWRTYNEQFF. DNA of the CDR3: TGCGCCAGCAGCTTGAGCGGGTGGAGGACTTACAATGAGCAGTTCTTC.